The T cell receptor (beta chain) under discussion was sequenced for a study of T cells after yellow fever vaccination (dated by TCRdb to between 2019 and 2020). Regarding the research as a whole: The SMART-Seq v4 Ultra Low Input RNA kit was used to prepare libraries from fractions with low cell numbers. To track T-cell clones before and after primary and booster YFV17D yellow fever vaccination, bulk TCR alpha and beta repertoires were sequenced longitudinally. The cohort comprised two healthy male donors, one aged 18 to 30 and one aged 30 to 40 years. Blood was collected at multiple timepoints before and after primary and secondary immunization, and bulk PBMC replicates and cell subsets were isolated.

Concerning this clonotype itself: Its recognized antigen is unknown. Within one base of it there is no much larger clone, and no base qualities were kept.

The intended sense of this specimen's treatment or condition label: live attenuated yellow fever vaccine strain. At every blood-draw timepoint, two biological replicates of bulk PBMCs were collected. PBMCs were isolated from peripheral blood using a standard Ficoll-Paque protocol. TriZol was used to extract RNA from bulk PBMCs, from CD4 and CD8 fractions, and from dextramer-positive and dextramer-negative fractions. Instrument on record: Illumina NovaSeq 6000. TCR cDNA was made using 5'RACE template switching, a step that added a universal primer site and unique molecular identifiers. Priming of cDNA synthesis was performed from both the TCR alpha and TCR beta constant segments. Library amplification used two PCR steps, and the second PCR step added sample barcodes and sequencing adapters. Sequencing of the libraries was done on either Illumina HiSeq 2500 (2x100 bp) or NovaSeq (2x150 bp). The authors' pipeline ran thus. MIGEC was used to demultiplex reads and collapse the reads into UMI consensus sequences, and MiXCR was used for V(D)J alignment. Vaccine-responding clonotypes were defined with edgeR using replicate PBMC samples, requiring FDR below 0.01 and a log2 fold change above 5 up to day 15. Each bulk clonotype was labeled CD4 or CD8 based on which sequenced repertoire, CD4 or CD8, contained the clonotype at higher abundance. Using fastp trimming at Q25 and MiXCR clonotype assembly, TCRdb reanalyzed the public sequencing data and kept in-frame beta chains. Rows with a matching CDR3 protein are joined into one entry that keeps the most common DNA and genes. The authors' filters were not applied to this entry. For this sample there are about 300,000 distinct CDR3 sequences; 3% to 4.5% appear just once. The ten largest clones capture 24% of the sample.

Trimming takes 11 bases from V and 4 bases from J, and the germline ends sit 15 bases apart. The CDR3 spans 12 residues, from the cysteine through the valine. Just the 36-base CDR3 DNA is kept, in frame starting at base 1. The germline V gene yields MNHEY for CDR1 and SVGEGT for CDR2. Here is what the overall study found, with its caveats: Only two donors were included in the study, so the extent to which the findings can be generalized is limited. Computational filtering was needed because FACS-sorted repertoires could contain abundant contaminating clonotypes from the bulk population. The secondary T-cell response was weaker than the primary response but faster, peaking on day 5 instead of day 15. After the booster, most clones that had expanded after primary vaccination were detected again (roughly 96% of CD4 and around 88% of CD8), suggesting broad maintenance of memory. A small fraction of clonotypes appeared in both the CD4 and CD8 compartments, likely as a result of convergent recombination.

The receptor was isolated from a man aged 18 to 29 who received the YFV17D yellow fever vaccine. This chain is built from TRBV6-2 or TRBV6-3 and TRBJ2-7; 6 matching bases give a weak D call of TRBD2. Sequences were derived from PBMCs, sampled 5 days after the yellow fever booster vaccination. The DNA reads as follows: TGTGCCTCTTCGTGGGGGGTTTACGAGCAGTACGTC. Its coded protein is CASSWGVYEQYV.